The 18 T cell receptor beta chains below all came from one sample that was sequenced in a study of T-cell reconstitution after alpha-beta-depleted transplantation in children. Preparation of the TCRbeta library involved a method that used unique molecular identifiers. MiXCR, applied by TCRdb to the PCR reads, yields one record per CDR3 protein. The sample lists some 300,000 distinct CDR3 sequences; over 7.5% were seen once. No antigen is known for these receptors. Points from the study as a whole: At the one-year point after transplant, T-cell counts and TCRbeta diversity were found to come mostly from T cells that had been newly produced.

Material: peripheral blood, obtained 360 days after TCRalphabeta/CD19-depleted stem cell transplant. The receptors were gathered from a female patient younger than 10 who had a stem cell transplant for Fanconi anemia, so the T cells may come from the graft donor.

This clonotype was recorded at least ten times. V usage is TRBV7-2 and J usage is TRBJ2-1; D gene unclear. Germline V gene lookup returns CDR1 SGHTA and CDR2 FQGNSA. This CDR3 is built from 15 residues. V gave up 0 bases and J gave up 4 bases, with 10 bases separating them. DNA for the CDR3: TGTGCCAGCAGCTTAGCGTTCAGTTTGTACAATGAGCAGTTCTTC. Translating gives CASSLAFSLYNEQFF.

There are many counts of this clonotype. The genes are TRBV28 and TRBJ2-3; a possible D gene is TRBD1 (5 bases). V shed 6 bases and J shed 2 bases, with 12 bases lying between them. The germline CDR1 and CDR2 sequences are MDHEN and SYDVKM. This CDR3 contains 14 residues. CDR3 protein: CASRWTDTTDTQYF. Here the CDR3 DNA reads TGTGCCAGCAGGTGGACGGACACCACAGATACGCAGTATTTT.

In this sample, this clonotype turned up many times. The J gene is TRBJ2-3, the V gene TRBV4-3; D is unresolved. CDR3 size: 15 residues. The ends were cut back, 1 base at V and 6 bases at J, with 14 bases in the middle. The V gene's germline CDR1 is LGHNA and CDR2 YSLEER. CDR3 nucleotides: TGCGCCAGCAGCCAAGTCTGGTCTACTCGGGATACGCAGTATTTT. Protein sequence: CASSQVWSTRDTQYF.

In its sample, this clonotype was seen many times. The rearrangement links TRBV24-1 to TRBJ2-1; 14 bases are shared with TRBD2. This CDR3 spans 19 amino acids. V lost 0 bases and J lost 4; bases outside the gene matches: 7. Germline V gene data show CDR1 as KGHDR and CDR2 as SFDVKD. As DNA, the CDR3 is TGTGCCACCAGTGATTTGCCCGGGACTAGCGGGAGAGGGTACAATGAGCAGTTCTTC. Translating it yields CATSDLPGTSGRGYNEQFF.

In its sample, this clonotype was seen many times. This sequence joins TRBV12-3 or TRBV12-4 and TRBJ2-2; a possible D gene is TRBD1 (5 bases). The V and J ends lost 5 bases and 4 bases respectively, with 14 bases between them. CDR3 length equals 15 residues. CDR3 bases: TGTGCCAGCAGTCCCACCACAGGATTCACCGGGGAGCTGTTTTTT. As protein: CASSPTTGFTGELFF.

The chain employs TRBV6-1 and TRBJ2-2, with a tentative D call TRBD1 (6 bases). Deletions cut 4 bases from V and 5 bases from J, with 11 bases between. This CDR3 comprises 14 residues. CDR1 and CDR2 from the germline V gene are MNHNS and SASEGT. The CDR3 here is CASSVQQGTGELFF. The CDR3 DNA reads as TGTGCCAGCAGTGTACAACAGGGAACCGGGGAGCTGTTTTTT.

This chain uses TRBV7-6 with TRBJ2-7; 8 bases are shared with TRBD2. The germline gives CDR1 SGHVS, CDR2 FNYEAQ. Losses at the gene ends were 1 base for V and 2 bases for J; bases not matched to a gene: 1. This CDR3 spans 14 amino acids. The CDR3 loop is CASSLVAGPYEQYF. CDR3 sequence (DNA): TGTGCCAGCAGCTTAGTAGCGGGGCCCTACGAGCAGTACTTC.

This clonotype was found many times. The V gene is TRBV20-1, the J gene TRBJ1-1; D is perhaps TRBD1 (5 bases). The CDR3 has 14 amino acids. Trimming took off 0 bases at V and 5 bases at J, with 13 bases between the two ends. The germline CDR1 and CDR2 sequences are DFQATT and SNEGSKA (reference sequence). CDR3 residues: CSARDRIGGTEAFF. The DNA for the CDR3 is TGCAGTGCTAGAGATCGAATTGGGGGAACTGAAGCTTTCTTT.

This clonotype was detected ten times or more. This sequence joins TRBV29-1 and TRBJ1-1; D not certain. The germline V gene encodes CDR1 SQVTM and CDR2 ANQGSEA. The CDR3 is made up of 15 amino acids. V lost 5 bases, J lost 1 base, and 17 bases lay in between. The CDR3 reads CSVQFRGQKNTEAFF. CDR3 sequence (DNA): TGCAGCGTTCAGTTTCGGGGTCAGAAGAACACTGAAGCTTTCTTT. Looking up the rest from reference TRBV29-1 and TRBJ1-1 gives the full variable domain: SAVISQKPSRDICQRGTSLTIQCQVDSQVTMMFWYRQQPGQSLTLIATANQGSEATYESGFVIDKFPISRPNLTFSTLTVSNMSPEDSSIYLCSVQFRGQKNTEAFFGQGTRLTVV.

The sample holds many counts of this clonotype. The chain recombines TRBV28 with TRBJ2-7, with D possibly called TRBD1 or TRBD2 (5 bases each). The V gene's germline CDR1 is MDHEN and CDR2 SYDVKM. This CDR3 region has 13 residues. With 3 bases removed from V and 0 bases from J, the gap between germline ends came to 6 bases. The CDR3, as DNA: TGTGCCAGCAGTTTCGGGGCCTCCTACGAGCAGTACGTC. Protein product: CASSFGASYEQYV.

This clonotype was seen ten or more times. The V and J genes are TRBV29-1 and TRBJ2-1; D is undetermined. Trimming stripped 6 bases from V and 6 bases from J, with 12 bases between. The CDR3 loop spans 12 amino acids. CDR1 SQVTM and CDR2 ANQGSEA come from the germline V gene. The CDR3 DNA reads TGCAGCGTCTGTGCGCCCCCCAATGAGCAGTTCTTC. This gives the protein CSVCAPPNEQFF.

Only a few counts were recorded for this clonotype. The chain is built from TRBV4-3 and TRBJ2-4; D possibly matches TRBD1 or TRBD2 (5 bases each). Between the trimmed V and J ends, which lost 0 bases and 3 bases, there was a span of 18 bases. There are 18 residues in the CDR3. The germline V gene encodes CDR1 LGHNA and CDR2 YSLEER. The CDR3 DNA follows: TGCGCCAGCAGCCAAGAACACGAAGGGGCGGGCGTCAAAAACATTCAGTACTTC. Encoded protein: CASSQEHEGAGVKNIQYF.

The sample holds a few counts of this clonotype. The chain is built from TRBV5-6 and TRBJ1-6, with D perhaps TRBD1 (5 bases). This CDR3 contains 17 residues. The germline V gene encodes CDR1 SGHDT and CDR2 YYEEEE. The V end lost 0 bases, the J end lost 0 bases, and 10 bases lay between the germline ends. CDR3: CASSLGGLSSYNSPLHF. The CDR3, as DNA: TGTGCCAGCAGCTTGGGGGGCCTGAGCTCCTATAATTCACCCCTCCACTTT.

There are many counts of this clonotype. The chain carries TRBV12-3 or TRBV12-4 and TRBJ2-3, with 7 bases fitting TRBD1. The ends lost 8 bases at V and 2 bases at J; junction bases unmatched: 10. This CDR3 region has 15 residues. The chain's CDR3 is CASHSGGSNTDTQYF. In nucleotides, the CDR3 is TGTGCCAGCCATTCAGGGGGATCCAACACAGATACGCAGTATTTT.

The rearrangement links TRBV11-2 to TRBJ1-2; the match to TRBD1 covers 8 bases. Per the germline V gene, CDR1 is SGHAT and CDR2 is FQNNGV. Trimming took 3 bases from V and 8 from J; bases not matched to a gene: 11. The CDR3 is 15 amino acids. CDR3 bases: TGTGCCAGCAGCTTGCATGTAGGACAGGGAGGCGGCTACACCTTC. Its protein product is CASSLHVGQGGGYTF.

In this sample, this clonotype turned up many times. This chain connects TRBV12-3 or TRBV12-4 to TRBJ2-5; no clear D. This CDR3 is built from 14 residues. Trimming cost V 1 base and J 4 bases, with 10 bases left between them. The CDR3 protein is CASSLVSPPETQYF. In DNA, the CDR3 is TGTGCCAGCAGTTTAGTGAGTCCACCAGAGACCCAGTACTTC.

This clonotype was detected a few times. This sequence joins TRBV6-1 and TRBJ2-7, with TRBD1 matching over 9 bases. Germline CDR1 and CDR2: MNHNS and SASEGT. V lost 4 bases and J lost 2; bases outside the gene matches: 3. This CDR3 has 14 amino acids. The CDR3 bases are TGTGCCAGCAGTGTACAGGGGGCGGCCTACGAGCAGTACTTC. Residues: CASSVQGAAYEQYF.

This clonotype was seen at least ten times. CDR3 bases: TGTGCCAGCAGCCAATTCCCCAAGAGGGCTGAAGCTTTCTTT. Translated, it gives CASSQFPKRAEAFF. The chain carries TRBV3-1 and TRBJ1-1, with D unresolved. Germline CDR1 LGHDT, CDR2 YNNKEL (reference sequence). The length of the CDR3 is 14 residues. With 2 bases removed from V and 6 bases from J, the gap between germline ends came to 13 bases.